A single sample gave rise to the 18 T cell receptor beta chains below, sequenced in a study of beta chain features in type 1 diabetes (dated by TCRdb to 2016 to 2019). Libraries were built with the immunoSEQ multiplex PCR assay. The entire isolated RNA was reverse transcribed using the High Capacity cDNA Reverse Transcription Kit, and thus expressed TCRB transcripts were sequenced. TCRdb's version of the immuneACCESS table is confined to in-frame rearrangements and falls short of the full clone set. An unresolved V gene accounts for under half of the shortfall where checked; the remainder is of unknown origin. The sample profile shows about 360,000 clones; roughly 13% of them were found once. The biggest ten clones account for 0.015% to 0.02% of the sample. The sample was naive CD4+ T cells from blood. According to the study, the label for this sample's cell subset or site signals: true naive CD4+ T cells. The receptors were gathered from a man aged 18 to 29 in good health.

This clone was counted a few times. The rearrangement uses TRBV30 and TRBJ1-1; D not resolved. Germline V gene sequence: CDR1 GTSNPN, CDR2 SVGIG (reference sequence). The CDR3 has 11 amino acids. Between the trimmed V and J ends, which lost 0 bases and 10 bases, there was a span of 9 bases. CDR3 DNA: TGTGCCTGGAGTGTATCGGTAAGAGCTTTCTTT. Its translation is CAWSVSVRAFF.

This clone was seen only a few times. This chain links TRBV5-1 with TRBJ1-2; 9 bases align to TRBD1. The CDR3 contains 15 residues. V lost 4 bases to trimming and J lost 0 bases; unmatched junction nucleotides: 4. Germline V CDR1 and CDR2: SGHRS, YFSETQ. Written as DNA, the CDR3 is TGCGCCAGCAGCCATGGACAGGGGACTAACTATGGCTACACCTTC. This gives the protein CASSHGQGTNYGYTF.

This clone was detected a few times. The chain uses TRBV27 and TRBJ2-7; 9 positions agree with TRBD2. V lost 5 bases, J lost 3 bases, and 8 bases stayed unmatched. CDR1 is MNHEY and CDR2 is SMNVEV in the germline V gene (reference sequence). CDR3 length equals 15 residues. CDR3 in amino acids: CASSTPLAGNYEQYF. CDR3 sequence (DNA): TGTGCCAGCAGTACACCACTAGCGGGTAACTACGAGCAGTACTTC.

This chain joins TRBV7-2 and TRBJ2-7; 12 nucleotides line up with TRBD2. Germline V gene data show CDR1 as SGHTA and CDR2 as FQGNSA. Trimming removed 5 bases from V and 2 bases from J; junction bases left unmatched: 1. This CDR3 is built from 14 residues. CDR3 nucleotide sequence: TGTGCCAGCAGCAGACTAGCGGGAGCCTACGAGCAGTACTTC. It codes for CASSRLAGAYEQYF.

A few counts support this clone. The CDR3 DNA follows: TGTGCCAGCAGCTTTGGACAGGGGGTAGGAGAGACCCAGTACTTC. Translation: CASSFGQGVGETQYF. This chain connects TRBV7-9 to TRBJ2-5; TRBD1 agrees at 10 bases. The CDR3 spans 15 residues. CDR1 and CDR2 from the germline V gene are SEHNR and FQNEAQ (reference sequence). J lost 4 bases, V lost 3 bases, and 5 bases had no gene match.

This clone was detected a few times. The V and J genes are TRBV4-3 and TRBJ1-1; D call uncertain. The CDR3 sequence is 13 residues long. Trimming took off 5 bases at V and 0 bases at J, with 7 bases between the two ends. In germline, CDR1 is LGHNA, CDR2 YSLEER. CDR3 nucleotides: TGCGCCAGCAGCACAAATCTGAACACTGAAGCTTTCTTT. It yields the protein CASSTNLNTEAFF.

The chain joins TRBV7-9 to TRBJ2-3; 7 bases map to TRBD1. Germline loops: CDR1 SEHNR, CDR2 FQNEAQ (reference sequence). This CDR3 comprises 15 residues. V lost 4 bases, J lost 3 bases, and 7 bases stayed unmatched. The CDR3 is CASSSGTVFTDTQYF. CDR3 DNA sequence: TGTGCCAGCAGCTCCGGGACAGTGTTTACAGATACGCAGTATTTT.

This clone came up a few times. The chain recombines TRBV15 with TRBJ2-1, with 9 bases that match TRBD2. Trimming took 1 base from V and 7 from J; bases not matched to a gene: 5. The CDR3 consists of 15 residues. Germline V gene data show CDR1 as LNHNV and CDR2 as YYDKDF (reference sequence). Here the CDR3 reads CATSRGLAGWNEQFF. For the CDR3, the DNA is TGTGCCACCAGCAGAGGCCTAGCGGGGTGGAATGAGCAGTTCTTC.

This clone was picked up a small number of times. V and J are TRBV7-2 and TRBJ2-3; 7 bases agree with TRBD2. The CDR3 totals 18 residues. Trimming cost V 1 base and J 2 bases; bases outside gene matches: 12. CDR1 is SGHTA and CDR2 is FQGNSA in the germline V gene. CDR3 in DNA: TGTGCCAGCAGCTTAGGAGGAGGTCGGCGGGGGTCCACAGATACGCAGTATTTT. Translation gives CASSLGGGRRGSTDTQYF.

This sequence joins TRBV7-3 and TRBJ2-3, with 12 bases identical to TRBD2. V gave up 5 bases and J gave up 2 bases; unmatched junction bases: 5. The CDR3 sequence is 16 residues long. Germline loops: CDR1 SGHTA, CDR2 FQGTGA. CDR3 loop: CASSPTSGGYTDTQYF. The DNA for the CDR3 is TGTGCCAGCAGCCCGACTAGCGGGGGATACACAGATACGCAGTATTTT.

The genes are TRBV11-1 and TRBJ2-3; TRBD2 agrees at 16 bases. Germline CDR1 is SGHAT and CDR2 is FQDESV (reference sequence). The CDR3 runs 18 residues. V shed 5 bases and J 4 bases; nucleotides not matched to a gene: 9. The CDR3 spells CASSPSGTSGRAPDTQYF. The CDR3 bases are TGTGCCAGCAGCCCTTCCGGGACTAGCGGGAGGGCCCCAGATACGCAGTATTTT.

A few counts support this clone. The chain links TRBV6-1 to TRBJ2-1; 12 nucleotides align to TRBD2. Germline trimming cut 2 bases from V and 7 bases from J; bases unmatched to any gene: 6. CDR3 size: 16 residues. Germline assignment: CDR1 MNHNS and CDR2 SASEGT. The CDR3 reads CASSESGTSGWNEQFF. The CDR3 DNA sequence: TGTGCCAGCAGTGAATCCGGGACTAGCGGGTGGAATGAGCAGTTCTTC.

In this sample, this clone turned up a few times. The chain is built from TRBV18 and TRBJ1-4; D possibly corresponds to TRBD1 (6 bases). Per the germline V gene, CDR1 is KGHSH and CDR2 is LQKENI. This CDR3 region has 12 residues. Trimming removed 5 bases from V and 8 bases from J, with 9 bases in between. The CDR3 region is CASSSGQEKLFF. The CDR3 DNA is TGTGCCAGCTCATCCGGACAGGAAAAACTGTTTTTT.

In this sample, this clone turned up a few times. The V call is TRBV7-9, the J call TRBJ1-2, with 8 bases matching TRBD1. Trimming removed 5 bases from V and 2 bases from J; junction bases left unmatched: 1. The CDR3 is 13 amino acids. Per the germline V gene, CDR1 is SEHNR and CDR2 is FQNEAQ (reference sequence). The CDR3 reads CASSGQGNYGYTF. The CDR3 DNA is TGTGCCAGCAGCGGACAGGGAAACTATGGCTACACCTTC.

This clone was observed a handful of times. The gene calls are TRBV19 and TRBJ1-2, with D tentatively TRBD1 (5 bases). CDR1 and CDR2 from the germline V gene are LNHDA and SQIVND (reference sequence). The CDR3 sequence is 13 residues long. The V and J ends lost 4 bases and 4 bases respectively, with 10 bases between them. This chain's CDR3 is CASSKDKPYGYTF. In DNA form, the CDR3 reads TGTGCCAGTAGTAAGGACAAGCCCTATGGCTACACCTTC.

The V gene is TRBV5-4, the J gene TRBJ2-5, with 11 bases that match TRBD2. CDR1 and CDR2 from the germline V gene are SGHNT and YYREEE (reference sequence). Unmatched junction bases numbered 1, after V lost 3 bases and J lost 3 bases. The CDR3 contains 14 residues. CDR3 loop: CASSWGLAEETQYF. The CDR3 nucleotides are TGTGCCAGCAGCTGGGGACTAGCGGAAGAGACCCAGTACTTC.

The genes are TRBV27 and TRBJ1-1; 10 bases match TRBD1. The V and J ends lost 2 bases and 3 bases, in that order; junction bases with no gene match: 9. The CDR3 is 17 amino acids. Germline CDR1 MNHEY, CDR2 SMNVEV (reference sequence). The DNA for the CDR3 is TGTGCCAGCAGTTTAAGGGGACAGGGGATCGGGGACACTGAAGCTTTCTTT. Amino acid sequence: CASSLRGQGIGDTEAFF.

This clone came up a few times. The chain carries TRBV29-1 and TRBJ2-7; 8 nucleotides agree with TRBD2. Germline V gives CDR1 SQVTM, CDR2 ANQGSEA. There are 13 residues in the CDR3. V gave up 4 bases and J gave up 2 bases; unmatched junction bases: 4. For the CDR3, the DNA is TGCAGCGTTGGCCTAGCGGGCCCCTACGAGCAGTACTTC. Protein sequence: CSVGLAGPYEQYF.